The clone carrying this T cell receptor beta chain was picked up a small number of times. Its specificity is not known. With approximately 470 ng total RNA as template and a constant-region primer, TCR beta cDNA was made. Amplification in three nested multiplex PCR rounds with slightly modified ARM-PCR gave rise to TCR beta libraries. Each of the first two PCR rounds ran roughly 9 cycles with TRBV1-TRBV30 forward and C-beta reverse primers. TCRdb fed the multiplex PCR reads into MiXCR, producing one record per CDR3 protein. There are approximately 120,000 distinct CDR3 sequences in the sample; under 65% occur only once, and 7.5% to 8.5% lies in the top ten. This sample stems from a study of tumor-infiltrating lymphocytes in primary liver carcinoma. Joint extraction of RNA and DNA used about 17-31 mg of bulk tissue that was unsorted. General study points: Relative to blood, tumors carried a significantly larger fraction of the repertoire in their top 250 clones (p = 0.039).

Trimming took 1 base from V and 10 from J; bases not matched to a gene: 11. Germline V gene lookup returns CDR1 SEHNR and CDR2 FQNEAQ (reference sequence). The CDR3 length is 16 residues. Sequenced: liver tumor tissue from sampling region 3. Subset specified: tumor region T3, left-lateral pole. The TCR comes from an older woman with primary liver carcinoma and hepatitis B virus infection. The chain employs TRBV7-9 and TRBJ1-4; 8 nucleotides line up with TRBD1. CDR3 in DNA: TGTGCCAGCAGCTTAGTTACCGGGACAGGACGCGGAAAACTGTTTTTT. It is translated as CASSLVTGTGRGKLFF. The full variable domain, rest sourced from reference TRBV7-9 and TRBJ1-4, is DTGVSQNPRHKITKRGQNVTFRCDPISEHNRLYWYRQTLGQGPEFLTYFQNEAQLEKSRLLSDRFSAERPKGSFSTLEIQRTEQGDSAMYLCASSLVTGTGRGKLFFGSGTQLSVL.